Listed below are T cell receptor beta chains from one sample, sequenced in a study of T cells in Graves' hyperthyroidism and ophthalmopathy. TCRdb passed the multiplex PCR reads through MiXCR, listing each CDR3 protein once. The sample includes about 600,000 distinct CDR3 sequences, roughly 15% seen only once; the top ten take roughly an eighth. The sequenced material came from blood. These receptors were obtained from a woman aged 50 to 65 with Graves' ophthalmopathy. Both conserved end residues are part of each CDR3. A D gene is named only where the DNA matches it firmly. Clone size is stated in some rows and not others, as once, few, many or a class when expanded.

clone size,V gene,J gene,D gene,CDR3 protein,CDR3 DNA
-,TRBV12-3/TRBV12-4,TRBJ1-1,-,CASTWDMNTEAFF,TGTGCCAGCACCTGGGACATGAACACTGAAGCTTTCTTT
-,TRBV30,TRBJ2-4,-,CAWGGGGRDIQYF,TGTGCCTGGGGGGGAGGCGGTAGAGACATTCAGTACTTC
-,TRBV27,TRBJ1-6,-,CASSTGTGSRSPLHF,TGTGCCAGCAGTACAGGTACAGGGAGTCGGTCACCCCTCCACTTT
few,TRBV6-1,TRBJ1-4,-,CATTGTTNEKLFF,TGTGCCACCACCGGGACAACCAATGAAAAACTGTTTTTT
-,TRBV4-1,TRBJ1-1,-,CASSQDVTWMNTEAFF,TGCGCCAGCAGCCAAGATGTAACATGGATGAACACTGAAGCTTTCTTT
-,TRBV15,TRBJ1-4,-,CATSRGPGQGDEKLFF,TGTGCCACCAGCAGGGGACCGGGACAAGGGGATGAAAAACTGTTTTTT
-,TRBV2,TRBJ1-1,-,CASSPRLGSEAFF,TGTGCCAGCAGTCCAAGATTGGGGTCTGAAGCTTTCTTT
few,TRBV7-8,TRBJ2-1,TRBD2,CASSLGRTSGRVRRDYEQFF,TGTGCCAGCAGCTTAGGACGTACTAGCGGGAGGGTACGGAGGGACTATGAGCAGTTCTTC
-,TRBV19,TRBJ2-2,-,CASTPLAGATGELFF,TGTGCCAGTACCCCTTTGGCGGGGGCGACCGGGGAGCTGTTTTTT
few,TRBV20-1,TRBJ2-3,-,CSARGLASTDTQYF,TGCAGTGCTAGGGGACTTGCTAGCACAGATACGCAGTATTTT
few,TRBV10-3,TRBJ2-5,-,CAISEFIQETQYF,TGTGCCATCAGTGAGTTTATCCAAGAGACCCAGTACTTC
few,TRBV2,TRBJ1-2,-,CASFPEWGYGYTF,TGTGCCAGCTTCCCCGAGTGGGGTTATGGCTACACCTTC
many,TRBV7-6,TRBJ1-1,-,CASSLADTLVTEAFF,TGTGCCAGCAGCTTAGCCGACACCCTGGTCACTGAAGCTTTCTTT
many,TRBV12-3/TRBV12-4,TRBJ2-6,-,CASSLSGNAGANVLTF,TGTGCCAGCAGTTTATCGGGGAATGCTGGGGCCAACGTCCTGACTTTC
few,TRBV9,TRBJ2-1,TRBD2,CASSVGGSTYNEQFF,TGTGCCAGCAGCGTCGGCGGGAGTACCTACAATGAGCAGTTCTTC
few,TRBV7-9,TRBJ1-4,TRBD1,CALGGQGNEKLFF,TGTGCCCTCGGGGGACAGGGGAATGAAAAACTGTTTTTT
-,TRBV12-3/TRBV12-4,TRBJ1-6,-,CASRSLPGSPLHF,TGTGCCAGCAGATCACTTCCTGGGTCACCCCTCCACTTT
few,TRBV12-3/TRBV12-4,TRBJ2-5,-,CASSSLSAQYF,TGTGCCAGCAGCTCCCTTTCGGCCCAGTACTTC
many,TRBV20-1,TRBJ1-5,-,CSARDEIGNQPQHF,TGCAGTGCTAGAGATGAGATCGGCAATCAGCCCCAGCATTTT
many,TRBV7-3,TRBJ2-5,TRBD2,CASSLFSGSGETQYF,TGTGCCAGCAGCTTATTTAGCGGGAGTGGTGAGACCCAGTACTTC
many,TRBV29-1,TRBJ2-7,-,CSPFRTVHEQYF,TGCAGCCCTTTCCGGACAGTCCACGAGCAGTACTTC
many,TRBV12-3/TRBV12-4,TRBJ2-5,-,CASSQQGTAETQYF,TGTGCCAGCAGCCAACAGGGCACCGCGGAGACCCAGTACTTC
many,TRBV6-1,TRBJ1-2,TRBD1,CASSVQRQGGYGYTF,TGTGCCAGCAGTGTGCAGAGACAGGGTGGCTATGGCTACACCTTC
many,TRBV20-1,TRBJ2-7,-,CSASGDGAYEQYF,TGCAGTGCTAGCGGGGACGGAGCCTACGAGCAGTACTTC
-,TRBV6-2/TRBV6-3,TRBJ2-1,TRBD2,CASSYGTSVGNEQFF,TGTGCCAGCAGTTACGGGACTAGTGTAGGCAATGAGCAGTTCTTC
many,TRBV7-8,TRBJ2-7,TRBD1,CASSPTPGQASSYEQYF,TGTGCCAGCAGCCCTACACCTGGACAGGCGAGTTCCTACGAGCAGTACTTC
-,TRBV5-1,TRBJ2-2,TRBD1,CASSLARGRTGELFF,TGCGCCAGCAGCTTGGCCAGGGGGCGAACCGGGGAGCTGTTTTTT
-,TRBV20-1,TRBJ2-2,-,CSASGLNTGELFF,TGCAGTGCTAGCGGACTAAACACCGGGGAGCTGTTTTTT
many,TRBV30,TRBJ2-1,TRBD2,CAWSVYEGLAVGSEQFF,TGTGCCTGGAGTGTATATGAGGGACTAGCGGTAGGAAGTGAGCAGTTCTTC
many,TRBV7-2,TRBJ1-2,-,CASSFGQHGYTF,TGTGCCAGCAGCTTCGGACAGCACGGCTACACCTTC
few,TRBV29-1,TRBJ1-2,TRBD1,CSVEDRVLGYTF,TGCAGCGTTGAGGACAGGGTTCTTGGCTACACCTTC
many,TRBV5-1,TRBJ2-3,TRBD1,CASSNGQGTDTQYF,TGCGCCAGCAGTAACGGACAGGGGACAGATACGCAGTATTTT
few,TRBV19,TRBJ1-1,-,CASSTRIRTTEAFF,TGTGCCAGTAGCACACGAATCCGGACCACTGAAGCTTTCTTT
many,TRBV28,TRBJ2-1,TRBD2,CASSNLGLAGYNEQFF,TGTGCCAGCAGCAATTTGGGACTAGCGGGGTACAATGAGCAGTTCTTC
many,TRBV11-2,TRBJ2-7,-,CASSSRTRGSYEQYF,TGTGCCAGCAGCTCAAGGACAAGGGGCTCCTACGAGCAGTACTTC
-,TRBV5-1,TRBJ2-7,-,CASSFDNSYEQYF,TGCGCCAGCAGCTTCGACAATTCCTACGAGCAGTACTTC
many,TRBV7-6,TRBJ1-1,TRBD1,CASRDRINTEAFF,TGTGCCAGCCGGGACAGAATCAACACTGAAGCTTTCTTT
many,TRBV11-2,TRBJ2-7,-,CASGAGSYEQYF,TGTGCCAGTGGGGCAGGGAGCTACGAGCAGTACTTC
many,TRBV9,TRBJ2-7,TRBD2,CASSVGLAGGPVEQYF,TGTGCCAGCAGCGTAGGACTAGCGGGAGGGCCGGTTGAGCAGTACTTC
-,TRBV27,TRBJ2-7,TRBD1,CASGTGVAEQYF,TGTGCCAGTGGGACAGGGGTGGCCGAGCAGTACTTC
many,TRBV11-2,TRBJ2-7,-,CASSLEIGGRGYEQYF,TGTGCCAGCAGCTTAGAGATAGGTGGGAGAGGGTACGAGCAGTACTTC
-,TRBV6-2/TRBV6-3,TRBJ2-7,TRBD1,CASSYRSSGTGPYEQYF,TGTGCCAGCAGTTACCGCTCCTCCGGGACAGGGCCCTACGAGCAGTACTTC
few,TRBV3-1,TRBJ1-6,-,CASSLLRSPLHF,TGTGCCAGCAGCCTTCTGAGGTCACCCCTCCACTTT
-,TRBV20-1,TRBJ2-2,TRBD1,CSARICVVTGVWAGELFF,TGCAGTGCTAGAATCTGCGTGGTGACAGGGGTTTGGGCCGGGGAGCTGTTTTTT
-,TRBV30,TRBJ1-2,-,CAWMGGKGYTF,TGTGCCTGGATGGGGGGGAAGGGCTACACCTTC
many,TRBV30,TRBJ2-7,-,CAWSDSYEQYF,TGTGCCTGGAGTGACTCCTACGAGCAGTACTTC
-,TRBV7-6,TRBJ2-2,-,CASSSVPGTPNTGELFF,TGTGCCAGCAGCTCCGTCCCCGGGACACCAAACACCGGGGAGCTGTTTTTT
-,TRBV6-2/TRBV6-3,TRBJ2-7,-,CASSLREFHEQYF,TGTGCCAGCAGTTTACGGGAGTTCCACGAGCAGTACTTC
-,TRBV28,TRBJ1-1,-,CASSLQFDNTEAFF,TGTGCCAGCAGTTTACAGTTCGATAACACTGAAGCTTTCTTT
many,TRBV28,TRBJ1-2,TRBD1,CASSSPTGGTAGYTF,TGTGCCAGCAGTTCCCCGACAGGGGGCACAGCTGGCTACACCTTC
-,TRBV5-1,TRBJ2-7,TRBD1,CASSLAVRTGQYEQYF,TGCGCCAGCAGCTTGGCCGTCAGGACAGGGCAATACGAGCAGTACTTC
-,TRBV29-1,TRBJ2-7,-,CSVGGRLVGEQYF,TGCAGCGTGGGGGGACGATTGGTAGGTGAGCAGTACTTC
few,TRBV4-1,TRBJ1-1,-,CASSLRTASNTEAFF,TGCGCCAGCAGCCTCCGGACTGCCTCGAACACTGAAGCTTTCTTT
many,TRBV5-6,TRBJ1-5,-,CASSWGRGQPQHF,TGTGCCAGCAGCTGGGGACGGGGTCAGCCCCAGCATTTT
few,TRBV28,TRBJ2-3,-,CASRGGFGTDTQYF,TGTGCCAGCAGGGGCGGGTTCGGAACAGATACGCAGTATTTT
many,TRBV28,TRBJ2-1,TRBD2,CASSTTGREYTYNEQFF,TGTGCCAGCAGTACGACGGGGCGGGAGTACACCTACAATGAGCAGTTCTTC
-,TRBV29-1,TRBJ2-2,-,CSVGDYDTGELFF,TGCAGCGTTGGCGACTACGACACCGGGGAGCTGTTTTTT
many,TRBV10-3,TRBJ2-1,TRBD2,CATTGTSGRAEHYYNEQFF,TGTGCCACGACCGGGACTAGCGGGAGGGCCGAGCACTACTACAATGAGCAGTTCTTC
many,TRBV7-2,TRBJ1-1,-,CASSLSGAVNTEAFF,TGTGCCAGCAGCTTATCCGGGGCCGTGAACACTGAAGCTTTCTTT
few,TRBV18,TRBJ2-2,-,CASSRQASNTGELFF,TGTGCCAGCTCACGACAAGCTTCGAACACCGGGGAGCTGTTTTTT